A single T cell receptor (beta chain) is shown here with its context. This clonotype was observed a few times. What this receptor recognizes is not known. Per-nucleotide qualities are absent, and no much larger clonotype sits a single base away. TCR beta CDR3 regions were amplified from RNA transcripts. A first-round RT-PCR of the TCR CDR3 used the HTBI primer set with the Qiagen OneStep RT-PCR kit. The libraries were constructed in a second round of multiplex PCR and then size-selected and purified. Paired-end sequencing of the libraries was performed with 100 bp reads on an Illumina HiSeq2000. From the authors' description of their analysis: Raw data were processed with SOAPnuke, discarding reads with adapters, uncalled bases, mean Phred below 15, or no exact constant-primer or identifier match. COPE v1.2.5 was used to merge high-quality paired reads, and clonotypes were defined as unique nucleotide sequences. MiTCR v1.1 was used to align the clonotypes against IMGT TRBV, TRBD and TRBJ reference segments. The analysis included only V-J combinations with a frequency above 0.0001, which together covered 98% to 99.2% of the repertoires. The TCS score was defined as the ratio of F50 (clonal expansion) to E x V (chaos), calculated using BLOSUM62-based TCRdist between CDR3 peptides within each V-J. Welch's t-statistics and random forest reduced around 550 V-J features to 10 to 15, which were used in a naive Bayes classifier (R e1071). In TCRdb, the public reads were trimmed at Q25 with fastp and aligned with MiXCR, with productive beta chains retained. Here each entry gathers all rows of one CDR3 protein and keeps the most common genes and DNA. The V and J calls were determined by TCRdb, not by the authors. The table for this sample lists roughly 500,000 distinct CDR3 sequences; approximately 25% of them were counted only once. The ten largest make up roughly 12% of the sample.

The data were obtained in a study of T cells in Graves' hyperthyroidism and ophthalmopathy (dated by TCRdb to between 2017 and 2020). For the wider study: Peripheral blood samples were taken at the time of initial diagnosis, prior to any treatment. The 100 discovery patients were randomly split 7:3 into training and test sets. Following sampling, methimazole starting at 30 mg daily was given to hyperthyroidism patients, and high-dose intravenous methylprednisolone was given to ophthalmopathy patients. The study also compared thyroid tissue and blood T-cell repertoires from 6 or 7 Graves' hyperthyroidism patients. TCR Vbeta CDR3 sequencing of 120 to 150 peripheral blood samples (roughly 41 ophthalmopathy, roughly 74 hyperthyroidism and 17 progressor patients) is reported in the paper. To identify distinguishing TCR V-J signatures, a discovery cohort of around 100 patients was used, comprising 40 to 45 with Graves' ophthalmopathy and 57 with stable Graves' hyperthyroidism. Prospective prediction of ophthalmopathy was tested in an independent validation cohort of approximately 19 hyperthyroidism patients and 17 patients who later progressed to ophthalmopathy. Here is what the overall study found, with its caveats: No statistical method was used to set the sample size in advance, and investigators knew the group allocation. In validation, progression to ophthalmopathy was predicted by the model with nearly 71% sensitivity and 72% to 85% specificity, a median of around 5.9 months before onset. In cross-validation, a model built on a 13 V-J signature told ophthalmopathy apart from stable hyperthyroidism with less than 90% sensitivity and about 81% specificity, and in testing the same model reached 80%/75%. Most expanded thyroid clonotypes (frequency above 0.001) were also detected in blood, a finding suggesting that blood repertoires may reflect thyroid immune responses.

As encoded in the germline V gene (reference sequence), CDR1 is PRHDT while CDR2 is FYEKMQ. CDR3 length: 15 amino acids, cysteine to phenylalanine. Only CDR3 DNA is held: 45 bases, read in frame from base 1. Germline trimming: 4 bases from V, 7 bases from J; junction bases outside gene matches: 12. Ophthalmopathy patients had moderately to severely active disease, with a Clinical Activity Score of 3 or more, a NOSPECS grade of 4 or more, and a disease duration of less than 3 months. Any patient with an uncontrolled infection, another autoimmune disease, pregnancy or lactation was excluded. Diagnoses were based on clinical symptoms, serum thyroxine and TRAb, thyroid ultrasound and orbital computed tomography. Ficoll-Paque density gradient centrifugation was used to isolate PBMCs from approximately 11 ml of fresh peripheral blood. Total RNA was extracted with Trizol reagent, and quality was checked on an Agilent 2100 Bioanalyzer.

This receptor was obtained from a young woman with Graves' ophthalmopathy. The rearrangement combines TRBV13 with TRBJ1-1, and 7 bases in between align with TRBD1. The sequencing sample was made of blood. The DNA sequence is TGTGCCAGCAGCTCGAACAGGGGAACGTTTAATGAAGCTTTCTTT. Translated, this is CASSSNRGTFNEAFF.